This T cell receptor beta chain came from a study of CD8 T cells in ankylosing spondylitis. Whole-study results and caveats: A motif of 8 or 9 highly homologous TCR beta variants was seen as apparently characteristic of ankylosing spondylitis blood. Significant enrichment of disease-linked clones was reported in matched ankylosing spondylitis synovial fluid.

This clonotype has at least ten counts. What it binds is unknown. Scientists made TCR beta libraries using quantitative 5'-RACE with molecular barcodes. TCRdb re-called the 5' RACE reads through MiXCR, storing one row per CDR3 protein. The data hold 200,000 or so distinct CDR3 sequences, with 15% to 20% observed a single time. V dropped 0 bases and J dropped 8; count of bases not matched to a gene: 8. CDR3 length equals 16 residues. The germline gives CDR1 KGHSY, CDR2 FQNENV. The specimen was blood, either unsorted or a sorted T cell fraction (not recorded which). The sequence was collected from a male donor aged 10-35 years with ankylosing spondylitis or in good health (not recorded which). The chain has TRBV16 and TRBJ2-1, with 9 bases matching TRBD2. The chain's CDR3 is CASSQSGTSSIHEQFF. CDR3 coding DNA: TGTGCCAGCAGCCAATCGGGGACTAGCTCAATCCATGAGCAGTTCTTC.